A few counts support the clone carrying this TCR beta chain. The record originates from a study of response to subunit inactivated influenza vaccine. J lost 6 bases, V lost 7 bases, and 7 bases had no gene match. This CDR3 region has 13 residues. Germline V CDR1 and CDR2: SQVTM, ANQGSEA. Each CDR3 protein is one row after TCRdb ran MiXCR on the RT-PCR reads. This repertoire shows a few hundred thousand distinct CDR3 sequences, 11% found once; its top ten account for 9.5% to 11%. The same sample was also studied in work on T cells expressing NK-cell markers. As that report states: What made the TCR beta cDNA was 5'RACE template switching with UMIs. The eight sequenced donors comprised seven who were HCMV-seropositive and one who was seronegative. The CD3+CD56-NKG2C+ fraction of a handful of donors was also led by these clonotypes.

The chain joins TRBV29-1 to TRBJ2-1; 9 bases map to TRBD2. The clonotype comes from a man in his forties or fifties who received an inactivated influenza vaccine. This specimen was PBMCs from blood, taken on the day of vaccination. CDR3 amino acids: CSGVAGVGNEQFF. The CDR3 coding sequence is TGCAGCGGGGTAGCGGGAGTGGGCAATGAGCAGTTCTTC.